The present T cell receptor beta chain was sequenced within a study of blood T cell repertoires in COVID-19. Overall study context: COVID-19 samples, acute and convalescent, were from the United States, Italy and Spain. PBMCs, B-cell-depleted T cells, or T cells were the source of the cDNA or gDNA that made up the material.

Methods used by the authors: Estimation of nucleated cell counts was performed using reference gene primer amplification. The method was immunoSEQ multiplex PCR; TCRdb's version includes in-frame clones alone and lacks a portion of them. The V and J calls and the clone size are those of that table, but D and trimming were determined from the DNA. This table has about 77,000 clones, roughly 78% appearing once. The sample taken for sequencing was peripheral blood. This sequence was found in a woman in her seventies with acute or convalescent COVID-19.

The CDR3 sequence is CASSWTGMENQPQHF. In nucleotides, the CDR3 is TGTGCCAGCAGTTGGACAGGGATGGAGAATCAGCCCCAGCATTTT. The V gene is TRBV6-2 or TRBV6-3, the J gene TRBJ1-5; 8 nucleotides line up with TRBD1. After removal of 4 bases from V and 4 bases from J, the junction contained 6 bases not matched to a gene. The CDR3 is 15 amino acids. The germline V gene has CDR1 MNHEY and CDR2 SVGEGT.